This TCR beta chain came from a study of regulatory T cells in long-lasting Graves disease. Regarding the study as a whole: Persistent disease was characterized by preferential usage of TRBV28, TRBJ1-2 and TRBJ2-5. Whereas approximately 950 public clonotypes were shared by new patients, persistent patients shared more, at 2,500 to 3,500.

Trimming removed 6 bases from V and 0 bases from J; junction bases left unmatched: 11. Germline assignment: CDR1 SGHVS and CDR2 FQNEAQ. This CDR3 spans 18 amino acids. This sample's time point: persistent/refractory GD, antithyroid drugs over 5 years with positive TRAb. PBMC-derived RNA was used for the TCR library. Patients were from an endocrinology department in Xi'an, China. Arm-PCR with iRepertoire HTBI primers amplified the CDR3 regions for these TCR beta libraries. From the multiplex PCR reads, TCRdb called clonotypes with MiXCR, one entry per CDR3 protein. This sample has fewer than 600,000 distinct CDR3 sequences; roughly 22% occur once, and the top ten carry 13%. As concerns this clonotype: Its target is unknown.

The chain employs TRBV7-8 and TRBJ2-6; 7 bases are a match to TRBD1. The sequencing used peripheral blood mononuclear cells (PBMCs), collected when the disease was refractory, from a patient treated with antithyroid drugs. The source of this sequence is a female donor with Graves disease. The CDR3 nucleotides are TGTGCCAGCAGGGAATACAGGGGACCAAGCTCTGGGGCCAACGTCCTGACTTTC. Residues: CASREYRGPSSGANVLTF. The whole variable domain, remainder taken from reference TRBV7-8 and TRBJ2-6, is GAGVSQSPRYKVAKRGQDVALRCDPISGHVSLFWYQQALGQGPEFLTYFQNEAQLDKSGLPSDRFFAERPEGSVSTLKIQRTQQEDSAVYLCASREYRGPSSGANVLTFGAGSRLTVL.